The 5 T cell receptor beta chains listed next were all sequenced from one sample in a study of T-cell memory formation after mild COVID-19. TCRdb reprocessed the 5' RACE reads with MiXCR, giving one entry per CDR3 protein. The data contain approximately 260,000 distinct CDR3 sequences, approximately 16% of them singletons. The source material was PBMCs or a T cell subset sorted from them (not recorded which). The source of these receptors is a man aged 18-30 years who had mild COVID-19 (a few samples of this study predate the infection). Cell type and time point are not known.

V and J are TRBV6-2 or TRBV6-3 and TRBJ2-5; TRBD2 is a possible D gene (5 bases). Germline CDR1 reads MNHEY; CDR2 reads SVGEGT. Trimming pared 8 bases from V and 5 bases from J, leaving 6 bases between. This CDR3 contains 10 residues. CDR3 amino acids: CASGGETQYF. CDR3 nucleotides: TGTGCCAGCGGCGGGGAGACCCAGTACTTC.

J is TRBJ1-2 and V is TRBV7-9, with D tentatively TRBD1 (5 bases). The CDR3 contains 14 residues. Germline CDR1 SEHNR, CDR2 FQNEAQ (reference sequence). The V end lost 4 bases, the J end lost 8 bases, and 17 bases lay between the germline ends. CDR3 in DNA: TGTGCCAGCAGCTCCAGCAGGGTTAGTGGAGGCTACACCTTC. Protein sequence: CASSSSRVSGGYTF.

V and J are TRBV5-6 and TRBJ2-4; D is undetermined. The CDR3 extends over 16 amino acids. Germline V gene lookup returns CDR1 SGHDT and CDR2 YYEEEE. Trimming took off 0 bases at V and 0 bases at J, with 10 bases between the two ends. CDR3 region: CASSLASEIAKNIQYF. The CDR3 coding sequence is TGTGCCAGCAGCTTGGCGTCAGAAATAGCCAAAAACATTCAGTACTTC. The whole variable domain, remainder taken from reference TRBV5-6 and TRBJ2-4, is DAGVTQSPTHLIKTRGQQVTLRCSPKSGHDTVSWYQQALGQGPQFIFQYYEEEERQRGNFPDRFSGHQFPNYSSELNVNALLLGDSALYLCASSLASEIAKNIQYFGAGTRLSVL.

This clonotype was counted at least ten times. The chain links TRBV10-2 to TRBJ2-7, with D possibly TRBD2 on 6 matching bases. CDR1 and CDR2 (germline): WSHSY, SAAADI. The CDR3 loop spans 13 amino acids. V was shortened by 6 bases and J by 4 bases, with 13 bases between the two germline ends. CDR3 sequence (DNA): TGCGCCAGCAGCCGGGACTTATTATACGAGCAGTACTTC. Residues: CASSRDLLYEQYF.

This clonotype was seen a handful of times. The chain joins TRBV7-2 to TRBJ2-5, with D unresolved. The ends were cut back, 5 bases at V and 7 bases at J, with 17 bases in the middle. The CDR3 covers 14 residues. CDR1 is SGHTA and CDR2 is FQGNSA in the germline V gene. The CDR3 is CASSLEPGDATQYF. DNA for the CDR3: TGTGCCAGCAGCCTAGAGCCAGGAGACGCGACCCAGTACTTC.